This is a list of T cell receptor beta chains from one sample in a study of T cell responses to AZD1222 COVID-19 vaccine. Method: immunoSEQ multiplex PCR; TCRdb's copy keeps in-frame clones and lacks some. Here the sample spans 95,000 to 150,000 clones, under 90% being singletons. This sample comprised peripheral blood, obtained on day 0 of AZD1222 vaccination. The receptors come from an adult in good health. The CDR3 runs from the conserved cysteine through the conserved F or W. The order of the fields is clone size, J gene, V gene, D gene, CDR3 protein, CDR3 DNA. A D gene is named only where the DNA matches it firmly. Only some rows state a clone size, as once, few, many or a class for expanded clones.

>NA|TRBJ2-1|TRBV5-1|NA
CASSSVGSSYNEQFF
TGCGCCAGCAGCTCAGTCGGGAGCTCCTACAATGAGCAGTTCTTC
>NA|TRBJ1-2|TRBV5-4|TRBD1
CASSLVGQGINGYTF
TGTGCCAGCAGCTTGGTGGGACAGGGGATTAATGGCTACACCTTC
>NA|TRBJ2-5|TRBV15|NA
CATSRDLAGQETQYF
TGTGCCACCAGCAGAGATTTGGCGGGACAAGAGACCCAGTACTTC
>NA|TRBJ2-7|TRBV3-1/TRBV3-2|NA
CASSQGVAPYEQYF
TGTGCCAGCAGCCAAGGGGTGGCCCCCTACGAGCAGTACTTC
>NA|TRBJ2-1|TRBV19|TRBD2
CASRPGLGYNEQFF
TGTGCCAGTAGGCCTGGACTAGGCTACAATGAGCAGTTCTTC
>NA|TRBJ1-6|TRBV9|TRBD1
CASSPQGAYNSPLHF
TGTGCCAGCAGCCCCCAGGGGGCCTATAATTCACCCCTCCACTTT
>NA|TRBJ2-7|TRBV6-5|TRBD2
CASSRTRGEQYF
TGTGCCAGCAGTCGGACTAGGGGCGAGCAGTACTTC
>NA|TRBJ1-1|TRBV19|NA
CASSIHEGWEAFF
TGTGCCAGTAGTATCCACGAAGGATGGGAAGCTTTCTTT
>NA|TRBJ2-2|TRBV2|TRBD1
CASERQGYTGELFF
TGTGCCAGCGAGCGACAGGGGTACACCGGGGAGCTGTTTTTT
>NA|TRBJ2-1|TRBV10-3|TRBD1
CAISGQGAQNEQFF
TGTGCCATCAGTGGGCAGGGGGCGCAGAATGAGCAGTTCTTC
>NA|TRBJ2-7|TRBV7-8|NA
CASSFRQAEQYF
TGTGCCAGCAGCTTCAGACAGGCCGAGCAGTACTTC
>NA|TRBJ2-2|TRBV15|TRBD1
CATSRDPAGGAIGELFF
TGTGCCACCAGCAGAGATCCGGCAGGGGGCGCAATCGGGGAGCTGTTTTTT
>NA|TRBJ2-1|TRBV18|NA
CASSPAGENEQFF
TGTGCCAGCTCACCAGCAGGGGAGAATGAGCAGTTCTTC
>NA|TRBJ1-2|TRBV12-3/TRBV12-4|NA
CASSLDAIYGYTF
TGTGCCAGCAGCCTAGACGCGATCTATGGCTACACCTTC
>NA|TRBJ2-1|TRBV6-5|TRBD2
CASSYREGSYNEQFF
TGTGCCAGCAGTTACCGGGAGGGCTCCTACAATGAGCAGTTCTTC
>NA|TRBJ2-1|TRBV7-9|NA
CASSLAGSDNEQFF
TGTGCCAGCAGCTTGGCCGGGAGCGACAATGAGCAGTTCTTC
>NA|TRBJ1-4|TRBV28|TRBD1
CASSLDRGLSEKLFF
TGTGCCAGCAGTTTGGACAGGGGGCTCAGTGAAAAACTGTTTTTT
>few|TRBJ1-2|TRBV5-8|NA
CASSLLRTRNGYTF
TGTGCCAGCAGCTTGTTGAGGACCCGGAATGGCTACACCTTC
>NA|TRBJ2-1|TRBV6-1|TRBD2
CASSERRGEGNEQFF
TGTGCCAGCAGTGAAAGGCGCGGGGAGGGGAATGAGCAGTTCTTC
>NA|TRBJ2-7|TRBV30|TRBD2
CAWSRGTSGAYEQYF
TGTGCCTGGAGTCGGGGGACTAGCGGCGCCTACGAGCAGTACTTC
>NA|TRBJ2-7|TRBV19|TRBD1
CARKARDRRYEQYF
TGTGCCAGGAAGGCCCGGGACAGGAGGTACGAGCAGTACTTC
>NA|TRBJ2-7|TRBV10-1|TRBD1
CASSEDWDRVGEQYF
TGCGCCAGCAGTGAGGACTGGGACAGGGTAGGCGAGCAGTACTTC